These 21 T cell receptor beta chains originate from one sample sequenced in a study of CXCR3-negative and CXCR3-positive naive CD8 T cells. It was by 5' RACE with UMI labels that the TRB cDNA libraries were prepared. TCRdb reprocessed the 5' RACE reads and reports one entry per CDR3 protein, with no DNA. The listing records about 23,000 distinct CDR3 sequences. The sequenced sample was memory CD8+ T cells from blood. The receptors come from a human donor in good health. Some clones in this sample may be carry-over from other donors' samples.

The chain uses TRBV5-1 and TRBJ2-1; TCRdb designates TRBD2, a call that cannot be tested without DNA. Germline-derived CDR1 and CDR2 are SGHRS and YFSETQ. The CDR3 is made up of 15 amino acids. This chain's CDR3 is CASSSGLASYNEQFF. Based on the CDR3 plus reference TRBV5-1 and TRBJ2-1, the full variable domain is KAGVTQTPRYLIKTRGQQVTLSCSPISGHRSVSWYQQTPGQGLQFLFEYFSETQRNKGNFPGRFSGRQFSNSRSEMNVSTLELGDSALYLCASSSGLASYNEQFFGPGTRLTVL.

The chain is built from TRBV12-2 and TRBJ2-6; TCRdb gives TRBD1 as the D gene, but with no DNA this cannot be confirmed. TRBV12-2 has pseudogene status. The CDR3 runs 16 residues. This chain's CDR3 is CASRFRDRTGANVLTF.

The V and J genes are TRBV2 and TRBJ2-1; the D call from TCRdb, TRBD2, cannot be confirmed without DNA. Per germline, CDR1 SNHLY and CDR2 FYNNEI. This CDR3 comprises 17 residues. CDR3 in amino acids: CASSVASGGYLGDEQFF.

The rearrangement joins TRBV27 to TRBJ2-2; TCRdb's D gene call, TRBD2, goes unchecked for lack of DNA. The CDR3 loop spans 11 amino acids. Germline V gives CDR1 MNHEY, CDR2 SMNVEV (reference sequence). The CDR3 loop is CASGPSGELFF.

The V and J genes are TRBV15 and TRBJ2-7; as DNA is missing, the TRBD2 call by TCRdb cannot be tested. The CDR3 contains 15 residues. Germline CDR1 and CDR2: LNHNV and YYDKDF (reference sequence). This CDR3 reads CATSISGGSLYEQYF.

The chain employs TRBV28 and TRBJ2-7. CDR1 MDHEN and CDR2 SYDVKM come from the germline V gene. The CDR3 length is 11 residues. The CDR3 sequence: CASSANYEQYF.

This chain connects TRBV14 to TRBJ1-6. This CDR3 spans 13 amino acids. Germline CDR1 reads SGHDN; CDR2 reads FVKESK. CDR3 residues: CASSQDPGAPLHF.

The V gene is TRBV3-2, the J gene TRBJ2-7; with no DNA, the TCRdb D assignment of TRBD2 cannot be verified. TRBV3-2 is tagged as a pseudogene. This CDR3 is 17 amino acids long. The CDR3 reads CASSQDPPLAGSYEQYF.

V usage is TRBV7-9 and J usage is TRBJ1-2; the D call of TRBD1 rests on TCRdb alone, since no DNA is present to check it. CDR1 and CDR2 from the germline V gene are SEHNR and FQNEAQ (reference sequence). This CDR3 is 14 amino acids long. This CDR3 reads CASSFGQGGYGYTF.

This chain joins TRBV7-3 and TRBJ2-7; TCRdb's D gene call, TRBD2, goes unchecked for lack of DNA. The CDR3 is 15 residues long. In germline, CDR1 is SGHTA, CDR2 FQGTGA. CDR3 sequence reads: CASSPGGGSVYEQYF.

CDR3 loop: CSARDGQGVTYGYTF. The V and J genes are TRBV20-1 and TRBJ1-2; the D call from TCRdb, TRBD1, cannot be confirmed without DNA. The germline CDR1 and CDR2 sequences are DFQATT and SNEGSKA (reference sequence). The CDR3 runs to 15 residues.

J is TRBJ2-7 and V is TRBV9; the D gene TCRdb calls, TRBD1, cannot be checked with no DNA. Germline V gene sequence: CDR1 SGDLS, CDR2 YYNGEE. CDR3 length: 14 amino acids. CDR3 protein: CASSVRQGAYEQYF.

The rearrangement uses TRBV24-1 and TRBJ2-1; TCRdb picks TRBD1, but there is no DNA to check that call. The V gene's germline CDR1 is KGHDR and CDR2 SFDVKD. CDR3 length equals 17 residues. The CDR3 loop is CATSDTRDTSEYNEQFF.

The chain's CDR3 is CASSPRTNYEQYF. The chain employs TRBV9 and TRBJ2-7; no DNA is available, so the TRBD2 call from TCRdb remains unchecked. Looked up from germline, CDR1 is SGDLS and CDR2 is YYNGEE. This CDR3 region has 13 residues.

The V gene is TRBV4-3, the J gene TRBJ2-1. The CDR3 spans 17 residues. Germline loops: CDR1 LGHNA, CDR2 YSLEER. The CDR3 region is CASSQSLFQSSYNEQFF.

V usage is TRBV5-1 and J usage is TRBJ1-2; TCRdb designates TRBD1, a call that cannot be tested without DNA. The germline gives CDR1 SGHRS, CDR2 YFSETQ. This CDR3 has 13 residues. Here the CDR3 reads CASAQQGDYGYTF.

This chain uses TRBV6-2 or TRBV6-3 with TRBJ2-3. CDR1 and CDR2 from the germline V gene are MNHEY and SVGEGT. The CDR3 has 14 amino acids. This CDR3 is CASSYSIGVDTQYF.

The chain has TRBV29-1 and TRBJ1-1; checking the TCRdb D call of TRBD1 is not possible without DNA. CDR1 is SQVTM, CDR2 ANQGSEA, per germline. The CDR3 has 13 amino acids. CDR3 sequence: CSVGPTRDIEAFF. Supplemented by reference TRBV29-1 and TRBJ1-1, the full variable domain reads SAVISQKPSRDICQRGTSLTIQCQVDSQVTMMFWYRQQPGQSLTLIATANQGSEATYESGFVIDKFPISRPNLTFSTLTVSNMSPEDSSIYLCSVGPTRDIEAFFGQGTRLTVV.

The genes are TRBV29-1 and TRBJ2-2; TCRdb's assignment of TRBD2 cannot be checked, as there is no DNA. The CDR3 contains 14 residues. Germline CDR1 SQVTM, CDR2 ANQGSEA. CDR3 loop: CSVDGTRNTGELFF.

The genes are TRBV4-2 and TRBJ2-3; absent DNA, TCRdb's TRBD2 call cannot be checked. The CDR3 is made up of 16 amino acids. CDR1 is LGHNA and CDR2 is YNFKEQ in the germline V gene. This CDR3 reads CASSASGGEPSDTQYF.

This chain links TRBV5-1 with TRBJ1-2; TCRdb selects TRBD1, and the lack of DNA leaves this call unchecked. Germline loops: CDR1 SGHRS, CDR2 YFSETQ. CDR3 length: 13 residues. The CDR3 here is CASSSGQVLGYTF.